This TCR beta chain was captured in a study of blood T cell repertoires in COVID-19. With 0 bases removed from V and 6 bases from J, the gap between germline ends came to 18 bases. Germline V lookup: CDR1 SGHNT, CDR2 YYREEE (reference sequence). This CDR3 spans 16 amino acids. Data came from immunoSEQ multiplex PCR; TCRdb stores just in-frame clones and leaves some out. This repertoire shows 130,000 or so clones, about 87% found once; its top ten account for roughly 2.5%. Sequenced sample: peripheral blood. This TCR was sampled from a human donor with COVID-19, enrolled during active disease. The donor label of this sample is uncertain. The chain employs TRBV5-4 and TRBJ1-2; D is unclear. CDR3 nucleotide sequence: TGTGCCAGCAGCTTGGAGGGCAGCGGCTCTACAAATGGCTACACCTTC. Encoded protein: CASSLEGSGSTNGYTF.